This TCR beta chain was profiled in a study of T cell responses to AZD1222 COVID-19 vaccine. With 4 bases removed from V and 5 bases from J, the gap between germline ends came to 18 bases. Germline V CDR1 and CDR2: SGHTS, YDEGEE. The CDR3 is 16 residues long. Here immunoSEQ multiplex PCR was the method, and the copy in TCRdb shows in-frame clones only, minus some. This sample carries around 150,000 clones, 90% to 95% of them seen once, and the ten largest clones take under 1.5%. This sequence was found in an adult who received the AZD1222 COVID-19 vaccine. The chain has TRBV5-8 and TRBJ1-4; D unclear. Sample: peripheral blood, taken 28 days after the second AZD1222 dose. CDR3: CASSLRFSAGNEKLFF. Here the CDR3 DNA reads TGTGCCAGCAGCCTTCGATTCTCCGCCGGAAATGAAAAACTGTTTTTT.